This T cell receptor beta chain was documented in a study of technical replicates of blood from several donors. Germline trimming cut 2 bases from V and 4 bases from J; bases unmatched to any gene: 8. The CDR3 sequence is 17 residues long. Germline V gives CDR1 KGHSH, CDR2 LQKENI. Method: immunoSEQ multiplex PCR; TCRdb's copy keeps in-frame clones and lacks some. The repertoire includes some 13,000 clones, roughly 92% of them detected once, and about 8.5% sits in the top ten. The sample comprised PBMCs. The clonotype comes from a human donor in good health. V gene TRBV18 combines with J gene TRBJ2-3, with TRBD1 matching over 11 bases. The CDR3 DNA reads as TGTGCCAGCTCACCAAGAAGGACAGGGGGCCGATCAGATACGCAGTATTTT. Translated, it gives CASSPRRTGGRSDTQYF.